This section outlines one T cell receptor (beta chain) sequence together with its context. The antigen it binds to is not known. No clone much larger than this one lies a single base away; base qualities are absent. TCRbeta CDR3 regions were amplified from genomic DNA using the immunoSEQ Assay, a bias-controlled multiplex PCR. As for the original processing: The number of nucleated cells in each sample was estimated from the amplification of reference gene primers within the assay. Sequence reads were collapsed and filtered to measure the absolute abundance of every unique TCRbeta CDR3 rearrangement. Productive Simpson clonality was computed per sample as the square root of Simpson's diversity index over productive rearrangements. TCRdb mirrors the immuneACCESS table, restricted to in-frame sequences. Some clones are absent from its copies; in checked studies, under half trace to an unresolved V gene, and the reason for the others is unknown. V and J calls and clone size come straight from that table; D and trimming were deduced from the DNA. This sample gives 300,000 to 400,000 clones in total; about 91% of them show up just once. The top ten constitute 9.9% of the sample.

These data belong to a study of blood T cell repertoires in COVID-19 (dated by TCRdb to about 2020). Study-level background: Collaborator samples came from the United States, Italy and Spain and covered acute and convalescent phases of COVID-19. The material from the prospective study consisted of cDNA or gDNA derived from T cells, B-cell-depleted T cells, or PBMCs. The dataset comprised deeply sampled blood TCRbeta repertoires from subjects exposed to, actively infected with, or recovered from COVID-19. The repertoires were released in a freely available public database intended as a resource for research on the immune response to SARS-CoV-2. Samples came from the ongoing ImmuneRACE study (first 160 participants) plus 1,254 subjects from 6 global collaborators. Sample metadata almost always included a de-identified subject ID, COVID-19 status, age in years and sex. Where available, HLA class I and class II types were obtained from metadata supplied by the sample provider rather than from assay-based typing.

In Seattle, one collaborating source enrolled patients while the infection was active and tracked those patients longitudinally over the course of disease. Collaborating institutions collected whole blood in K2EDTA tubes following their own protocols. Collaborator samples were shipped for TCRbeta analysis as frozen whole blood, isolated PBMCs, or DNA extracted from either sample type. Summary of the overall study and its limitations: The amount of clinical and demographic metadata varied by source and participant and was provided uncurated.

Material for sequencing was peripheral blood. The origin of this receptor is a man younger than 40 with COVID-19, enrolled during active disease.

The bases read TGTGCCAGCAGTTTCCCTACTATCGGGCAGGGTCGTTTCGATGAAAAACTGTTTTTT. The resulting protein is CASSFPTIGQGRFDEKLFF. The chain was built from TRBV28 and TRBJ1-4, and the D gene may be TRBD1, 5 bases matching. The CDR3 measures 19 amino acids from cysteine to phenylalanine. Only the CDR3 DNA stays, 57 bases, in frame from base 1. In the germline V gene, CDR1 corresponds to MDHEN and CDR2 to SYDVKM. Trimming costs V 3 bases and J 6 bases, and their ends lie 26 bases apart.